A selection of T cell receptor beta chains follows, all from one sample in a study of cytomegalovirus exposure and HLA in healthy donors. Data came from immunoSEQ multiplex PCR; TCRdb stores just in-frame clones and leaves some out. In the table there are around 130,000 clones, about 8.5% of which are singletons. Material: PBMCs. These receptors all stem from a man aged 35-49 years in good health and CMV-seronegative. The CDR3 runs from the conserved cysteine through the conserved F or W. Fields, in order: clone size, D gene, CDR3 length, V gene, J gene, CDR3 DNA, CDR3 protein. D genes are given only for firm matches. Not all rows give a size; the values are once, few, many and, for expanded clones, a class.

>.|.|16|TRBV11-2|TRBJ2-1
TGTGCCAGCAGCTTATCCATCCAGGTCTCCTACAATGAGCAGTTCTTC
CASSLSIQVSYNEQFF
>few|TRBD1|19|TRBV4-3|TRBJ1-2
TGCGCCAGCAGCCAAGATGTTGGAGCCACAGGGACAGGGGGCTATGGCTACACCTTC
CASSQDVGATGTGGYGYTF
>.|TRBD1|15|TRBV7-8|TRBJ2-7
TGTGCCAGCAGCGACGACAGGGGGAGGACCTACGAGCAGTACTTC
CASSDDRGRTYEQYF
>few|TRBD1|11|TRBV7-9|TRBJ2-7
TGTGCCAGCAGCTTGGGACAGTCGTTCAACTTC
CASSLGQSFNF
>.|.|16|TRBV11-2|TRBJ1-2
TGTGCCAGCAGCAACCAGGACGGATTCCGAGAGGGTGGCTACACCTTC
CASSNQDGFREGGYTF
>.|TRBD1|15|TRBV19|TRBJ2-6
TGTGCCAGTACTCTGGGGGACAGGGGATATTTAGTCCTGACTTTC
CASTLGDRGYLVLTF
>few|TRBD2|15|TRBV6-5|TRBJ2-1
TGTGCCAGCAGTATACCTGGGAGGGTTAACAATGAGCAGTTCTTC
CASSIPGRVNNEQFF
>.|.|12|TRBV6-1|TRBJ1-5
TGTGCCAGCCCTAATAGCAATCAGCCCCAGCATTTT
CASPNSNQPQHF
>few|TRBD1|16|TRBV5-6|TRBJ2-7
TGTGCCAGCAGCTTGGGGAGTCGGGACAGGGAGAACGAGCAGTACTTC
CASSLGSRDRENEQYF
>few|TRBD2|16|TRBV14|TRBJ2-7
TGTGCCAGCAGCCCTCTAAGAACGGGGGGATCAATCGAGCAGTACTTC
CASSPLRTGGSIEQYF
>few|TRBD1|13|TRBV5-6|TRBJ1-1
TGTGCCAGCAGGCGGGACAGGAACACTGAAGCTTTCTTT
CASRRDRNTEAFF
>few|.|17|TRBV4-1|TRBJ1-2
TGCGCCAGCAGCCAAGGATACGAGGATTTAGGTACTAATGGCTACACCTTC
CASSQGYEDLGTNGYTF
>few|.|16|TRBV5-4|TRBJ1-5
TGTGCCAGCAGCGCCGGGACACCAAATAGCAATCAGCCCCAGCATTTT
CASSAGTPNSNQPQHF
>.|TRBD1|18|TRBV29-1|TRBJ2-7
TGCAGCGTTGAAGAAGTTCCCGGGACAGGTGGAAGCTCATACGAGCAGTACTTC
CSVEEVPGTGGSSYEQYF
>.|TRBD1|12|TRBV27|TRBJ2-7
TGTGCCACCATGACAGGGGTCCACGAGCAGTACTTC
CATMTGVHEQYF
>few|.|12|TRBV2|TRBJ1-2
TGTGCCAGCAGCTGGAGGGCGGGTGGCTACACCTTC
CASSWRAGGYTF
>.|TRBD2|15|TRBV5-5|TRBJ2-3
TGTGCCAGCAGCGGGGGACTAGCGGACACAGATACGCAGTATTTT
CASSGGLADTDTQYF
>.|.|13|TRBV6-4|TRBJ1-5
TGTGCCAGCAGTGACACTCAGGGTCAGCCCCAGCATTTT
CASSDTQGQPQHF
>.|TRBD1|14|TRBV10-3|TRBJ2-2
TGTGCCATCAATCCGGGACAGAAAACCGGGGAGCTGTTTTTT
CAINPGQKTGELFF
>few|TRBD1|15|TRBV15|TRBJ1-4
TGTGCCACCAGCTCCGGGACAGGAAATAATGAAAAACTGTTTTTT
CATSSGTGNNEKLFF
>.|.|13|TRBV2|TRBJ1-2
TGTGCCAGCAGCAGGGATGCTAACTATGGCTACACCTTC
CASSRDANYGYTF
>.|TRBD2|16|TRBV6-5|TRBJ2-7
TGTGCCAGCAGTTACAAGACTAGCGGGGGAGCCTACGAGCAGTACTTC
CASSYKTSGGAYEQYF
>.|TRBD1|14|TRBV29-1|TRBJ1-4
TGCAGCGTTGGAAAGTCAGGGGGTAGGGAAAAACTGTTTTTT
CSVGKSGGREKLFF
>.|.|15|TRBV4-3|TRBJ2-3
TGCGCCAGCAGCCAAGATCGGGCGGGGACAGATACGCAGTATTTT
CASSQDRAGTDTQYF
>few|TRBD2|16|TRBV10-2|TRBJ2-1
TGCGCCAGCGCCGGGACTAGCGGGGGGGCGGACAATGAGCAGTTCTTC
CASAGTSGGADNEQFF
>few|.|11|TRBV29-1|TRBJ1-2
TGCAGCGTCGGACAGACCTATGGCTACACCTTC
CSVGQTYGYTF
>few|TRBD2|12|TRBV27|TRBJ2-5
TGTGCCAGCAGTTACTCGGGGGGGACCCAGTACTTC
CASSYSGGTQYF
>few|.|17|TRBV5-8|TRBJ1-3
TGTGCCAGCAGCTTCATCGCAGGGGCCGTCTCTGGAAACACCATATATTTT
CASSFIAGAVSGNTIYF
>few|.|16|TRBV25-1|TRBJ1-2
TGTGCCAGCAGTGACCCCAGACAGGTTGGGGACTATGGCTACACCTTC
CASSDPRQVGDYGYTF
>.|.|13|TRBV7-9|TRBJ1-1
TGTGCCAGCAGCTTGGACGGGGACACTGAAGCTTTCTTT
CASSLDGDTEAFF
>.|.|16|TRBV7-2|TRBJ1-2
TGTGCCAGCAGCCCATGGGCTCTAAAGCCGAACTATGGCTACACCTTC
CASSPWALKPNYGYTF
>.|.|15|TRBV2|TRBJ1-3
TGTGCCAGCCGTTTGAGGGGGGGCTCTGGAAACACCATATATTTT
CASRLRGGSGNTIYF
>.|.|16|TRBV28|TRBJ2-1
TGTGCCAGCAGTTTAGCCCCAGGGTATTTTGGCAATGAGCAGTTCTTC
CASSLAPGYFGNEQFF
>.|.|13|TRBV4-3|TRBJ1-1
TGCGCCAGCAGCCGGCAGGGAAGCACTGAAGCTTTCTTT
CASSRQGSTEAFF